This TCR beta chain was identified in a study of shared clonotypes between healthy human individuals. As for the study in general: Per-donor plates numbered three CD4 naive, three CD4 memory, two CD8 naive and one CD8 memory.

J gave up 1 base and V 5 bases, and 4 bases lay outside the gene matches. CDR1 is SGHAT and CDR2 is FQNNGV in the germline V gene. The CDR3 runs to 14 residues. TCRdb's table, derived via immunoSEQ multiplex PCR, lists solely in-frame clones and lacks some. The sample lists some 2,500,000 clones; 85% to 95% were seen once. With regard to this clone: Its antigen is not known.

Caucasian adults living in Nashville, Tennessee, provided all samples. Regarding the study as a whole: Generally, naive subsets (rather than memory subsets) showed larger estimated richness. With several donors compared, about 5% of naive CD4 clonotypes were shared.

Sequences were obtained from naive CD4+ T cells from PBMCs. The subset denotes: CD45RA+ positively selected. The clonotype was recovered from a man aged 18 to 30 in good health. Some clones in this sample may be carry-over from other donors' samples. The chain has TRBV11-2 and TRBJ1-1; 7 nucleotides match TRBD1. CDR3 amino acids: CASSINRGNTEAFF. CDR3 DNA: TGTGCCAGCAGCATAAACAGGGGGAACACTGAAGCTTTCTTT.